The source of this T cell receptor beta chain is a study of blood T cell repertoires in COVID-19. As for the study in general: Acute-phase and convalescent COVID-19 samples originated in the United States, Italy and Spain. T cells, B-cell-depleted T cells, or PBMCs supplied cDNA or gDNA.

In the original analysis: Nucleated cell number was recorded as an estimate derived from reference gene primer amplification. Measured with immunoSEQ multiplex PCR; TCRdb has only the in-frame clones, and not every one. The DNA gave D and trimming, while V, J and clone size come from that table. The data show tens of thousands of clones, 80% to 90% seen once. CDR1 is SGHTA, CDR2 FQGNSA, per germline. V lost 8 bases, J lost 2 bases, and 3 bases lay in between. The CDR3 covers 11 residues. The rearrangement joins TRBV7-2 to TRBJ2-2; D ambiguous. Sequenced: peripheral blood. This TCR derives from a man aged 50 or older with active COVID-19. The DNA of the CDR3 is TGTGCCAGCGGCAACACCGGGGAGCTGTTTTTT. This sequence encodes CASGNTGELFF.